The clone carrying this T cell receptor (beta chain) was seen a few times. TCRdb's table, derived via immunoSEQ multiplex PCR, lists solely in-frame clones and lacks some. The profile covers hundreds of thousands of clones, with around 89% appearing a single time and approximately 0.9% taken by the ten largest. Participants reported their clinical history, and cohort assignment relied on those reports. Germline CDR1 SEHNR, CDR2 FQNEAQ (reference sequence). The CDR3 contains 15 residues. V was pared by 1 base and J by 2 bases, with 10 bases between. This sample was taken from a study of blood T cell repertoires in COVID-19.

The origin of this receptor is a man in his forties or fifties who had been exposed to COVID-19. The gene calls are TRBV7-9 and TRBJ2-3; no firm D call. The specimen was PBMCs or T cells enriched from blood (not recorded which). Here the CDR3 reads CASSLVRRSTDTQYF. The CDR3 DNA reads as TGTGCCAGCAGCTTAGTGCGCCGCTCCACAGATACGCAGTATTTT.